What follows are 19 T cell receptor beta chains derived from one specimen sequenced in a study of T cells after posttransplantation cyclophosphamide. The protocol was immunoSEQ multiplex PCR, while the TCRdb copy is restricted to in-frame clones and leaves out a portion. The sample has under 50,000 clones, roughly 88% seen once. A marrow graft followed busulfan-fludarabine conditioning, with cyclophosphamide on days +3 and +4. The material was PBMCs, obtained 55 to 70 days after allogeneic stem cell transplant with posttransplant cyclophosphamide. These receptors all stem from a male patient aged 55-69 years who received an allogeneic stem cell transplant from a related donor and was CMV-positive. Some T cells could come from the graft donor.

This chain joins TRBV6-5 and TRBJ1-5; 9 bases are shared with TRBD1. This CDR3 has 15 amino acids. The V segment lost 6 bases and the J segment 7 bases; nucleotides outside the gene matches: 10. The germline CDR1 and CDR2 sequences are MNHEY and SVGAGI. DNA for the CDR3: TGTGCCAGCAGGCCCCCGGGACAGGGTTGGCAGCCCCAGCATTTT. Its translation is CASRPPGQGWQPQHF.

This chain uses TRBV29-1 with TRBJ1-1; 8 bases match TRBD1. V lost 6 bases and J lost 4; bases outside the gene matches: 1. The CDR3 contains 11 residues. From germline, CDR1 is SQVTM and CDR2 ANQGSEA. CDR3 sequence reads: CSVDRGTEAFF. CDR3 DNA: TGCAGCGTCGACAGGGGCACTGAAGCTTTCTTT.

This chain links TRBV9 with TRBJ2-1; TRBD1 matches 11 bases. The V segment lost 3 bases and the J segment 6 bases; nucleotides outside the gene matches: 5. This CDR3 is 15 amino acids long. Germline V lookup: CDR1 SGDLS, CDR2 YYNGEE. The CDR3 coding sequence is TGTGCCAGCAGCGCCCCCGGGACAGGGGGCAATGAGCAGTTCTTC. Encoded protein: CASSAPGTGGNEQFF.

The V and J genes are TRBV7-6 and TRBJ2-7; a weak D match, TRBD1 (7 bases). CDR1 and CDR2 from the germline V gene are SGHVS and FNYEAQ. This CDR3 has 14 residues. Between the trimmed V and J ends, which lost 1 base and 3 bases, there was a span of 10 bases. In DNA, the CDR3 is TGTGCCAGCAGCTTAGAGCAGGGGGGCTACGAGCAGTACGTC. It specifies CASSLEQGGYEQYV.

This sequence joins TRBV23-1 and TRBJ2-7; no firm D call. TRBV23-1 is sorted into the ORF group, with uncertain function. This CDR3 contains 16 residues. V shed 0 bases and J shed 3 bases, with 15 bases lying between them. The chain's CDR3 is CASSQSLRQENYEQYF. The CDR3 region has the DNA TGCGCCAGCAGTCAATCCCTCCGCCAGGAAAACTACGAGCAGTACTTC.

This clone was seen a few times. This sequence joins TRBV25-1 and TRBJ2-7, with 8 bases identical to TRBD1. The CDR3 covers 11 residues. CDR1 and CDR2 from the germline V gene are MGHDK and SYGVNS. V dropped 8 bases and J dropped 5; count of bases not matched to a gene: 2. For the CDR3, the DNA is TGTGCCAGCGGACAGGGCAACGAGCAGTACTTC. Protein: CASGQGNEQYF.

This clone was seen a handful of times. The chain carries TRBV9 and TRBJ2-5; 10 bases fit TRBD1. The J call may be wrong; the DNA end is better matched by TRBJ2-7. The CDR3 covers 15 residues. CDR1 is SGDLS and CDR2 is YYNGEE in the germline V gene. The CDR3: CASSVSGQGGGEQYF. The CDR3 coding sequence is TGTGCCAGCAGCGTAAGCGGACAGGGGGGAGGCGAGCAGTACTTC.

The chain carries TRBV7-9 and TRBJ1-2; tentative D call: TRBD1 (6 bases). V dropped 5 bases and J dropped 4 bases, with 14 bases sitting between them. Germline loops: CDR1 SEHNR, CDR2 FQNEAQ (reference sequence). This CDR3 spans 14 amino acids. The chain's CDR3 is CASSKRGGGYGYTF. The CDR3 region has the DNA TGTGCCAGCAGCAAAAGGGGGGGTGGCTATGGCTACACCTTC.

V usage is TRBV14 and J usage is TRBJ1-1; 11 nucleotides match TRBD1. J was trimmed by 5 bases and V by 5 bases; bases with no gene match: 4. This CDR3 has 14 amino acids. Germline lookup yields CDR1 SGHDN and CDR2 FVKESK. The CDR3 loop is CASSWTGGRTEAFF. The CDR3 nucleotides are TGTGCCAGCAGCTGGACAGGGGGCCGGACTGAAGCTTTCTTT. The full variable domain, with the rest looked up from reference TRBV14 and TRBJ1-1, is EAGVTQFPSHSVIEKGQTVTLRCDPISGHDNLYWYRRVMGKEIKFLLHFVKESKQDESGMPNNRFLAERTGGTYSTLKVQPAELEDSGVYFCASSWTGGRTEAFFGQGTRLTVV.

This clone appeared a few times. This chain joins TRBV6-4 and TRBJ1-1; D perhaps matches TRBD1 (6 bases). Germline CDR1 reads MRHNA; CDR2 reads SNTAGT. This CDR3 comprises 14 residues. V was clipped by 8 bases and J by 4 bases, with 17 bases between them. Here the CDR3 reads CASRDTNSVTEAFF. The CDR3 nucleotides read TGTGCCAGCCGGGACACTAATTCGGTCACTGAAGCTTTCTTT.

J is TRBJ1-5 and V is TRBV30, with 9 bases fitting TRBD1. The V and J ends lost 1 base and 11 bases, in that order; junction bases with no gene match: 12. The CDR3 covers 15 residues. Germline CDR1 is GTSNPN and CDR2 is SVGIG (reference sequence). Here the CDR3 reads CAWSEPGQGRRAQHF. The CDR3 DNA reads as TGTGCCTGGAGTGAACCGGGACAGGGTAGGAGGGCCCAGCATTTT.

This sequence joins TRBV2 and TRBJ1-2; tentative D call: TRBD1 (5 bases). CDR3 size: 14 residues. V gave up 5 bases and J gave up 8 bases, with 18 bases separating them. Germline V gene sequence: CDR1 SNHLY, CDR2 FYNNEI. CDR3 nucleotides: TGTGCCAGCAGTCCCTGGGAGGGGATAAGGGGCTACACCTTC. It is translated as CASSPWEGIRGYTF.

This chain connects TRBV15 to TRBJ2-7, with TRBD1 as a possible D gene (6 bases). Trimming left V 0 bases short and J 7 bases short, with 7 bases between. Germline V gives CDR1 LNHNV, CDR2 YYDKDF (reference sequence). This CDR3 spans 12 amino acids. CDR3 bases: TGTGCCACCAGCAGAGAAACAGGGGAGCAGTACGTC. This codes for CATSRETGEQYV.

The V call is TRBV7-8, the J call TRBJ1-4; 7 nucleotides align to TRBD1. Germline assignment: CDR1 SGHVS and CDR2 FQNEAQ. CDR3 length: 16 residues. The ends lost 5 bases at V and 5 bases at J; junction bases unmatched: 11. CDR3 protein: CASSLKGTAYNEKLFF. As DNA, the CDR3 is TGTGCCAGCAGCCTCAAAGGGACAGCATACAATGAAAAACTGTTTTTT.

This chain links TRBV10-3 with TRBJ2-1; no definite D call. The germline V gene encodes CDR1 ENHRY and CDR2 SYGVKD. This CDR3 has 11 amino acids. Trimming cost V 0 bases and J 9 bases, with 3 bases left between them. The CDR3, as DNA: TGTGCCATCAGTGAGTCTAGTGAGCAGTTCTTC. Amino acids: CAISESSEQFF.

This clone was observed a handful of times. The chain recombines TRBV19 with TRBJ2-2; TRBD1 is a possible D gene (5 bases). V gave up 1 base and J gave up 3 bases, with 9 bases separating them. CDR1 is LNHDA and CDR2 is SQIVND in the germline V gene (reference sequence). The CDR3 has 15 residues. The CDR3 here is CASSIVSRDTGELFF. The DNA of the CDR3 is TGTGCCAGTAGTATAGTTTCCAGGGACACCGGGGAGCTGTTTTTT.

The genes are TRBV5-1 and TRBJ1-3; TRBD1 is a possible D gene (6 bases). CDR1 and CDR2 (germline): SGHRS, YFSETQ. The CDR3 totals 18 residues. The ends were cut back, 0 bases at V and 1 base at J, with 17 bases in the middle. CDR3 loop: CASSLAAQGLTSGNTIYF. DNA of the CDR3: TGCGCCAGCAGCTTGGCGGCTCAGGGGTTGACGTCTGGAAACACCATATATTTT. Using reference TRBV5-1 and TRBJ1-3 for the parts outside the CDR3, the full variable domain is KAGVTQTPRYLIKTRGQQVTLSCSPISGHRSVSWYQQTPGQGLQFLFEYFSETQRNKGNFPGRFSGRQFSNSRSEMNVSTLELGDSALYLCASSLAAQGLTSGNTIYFGEGSWLTVV.

The chain carries TRBV5-4 and TRBJ2-2; TRBD2 matches at 9 bases. Germline assignment: CDR1 SGHNT and CDR2 YYREEE (reference sequence). V shed 3 bases, J shed 5 bases, and the junction held 8 bases outside the gene matches. The CDR3 covers 16 residues. The CDR3 loop reads CASSSAGGSWTGELFF. CDR3 nucleotide sequence: TGTGCCAGCAGCTCTGCGGGGGGGTCGTGGACCGGGGAGCTGTTTTTT. Using reference TRBV5-4 and TRBJ2-2 for the parts outside the CDR3, the full variable domain is ETGVTQSPTHLIKTRGQQVTLRCSSQSGHNTVSWYQQALGQGPQFIFQYYREEENGRGNFPPRFSGLQFPNYSSELNVNALELDDSALYLCASSSAGGSWTGELFFGEGSRLTVL.

J is TRBJ2-6 and V is TRBV7-9; 8 bases fit TRBD1. V lost 5 bases, J lost 3 bases, and 6 bases stayed unmatched. Germline values: CDR1 SEHNR, CDR2 FQNEAQ (reference sequence). There are 16 residues in the CDR3. CDR3 amino acids: CASSGDRGSGANVLTF. For the CDR3, the DNA is TGTGCCAGCAGCGGAGACAGGGGCAGTGGGGCCAACGTCCTGACTTTC.